These T cell receptor beta chains were read from a single sample in a study of blood T cell repertoires in COVID-19. Assay used: immunoSEQ multiplex PCR; TCRdb lists only in-frame clones, some missing. In the table there are about 300,000 clones, 85% to 90% of which are singletons. The sample was peripheral blood. The receptor set was obtained from a woman aged 30 to 39 with COVID-19, enrolled during active disease. Each CDR3 is given with its conserved first and last residue. The D gene is left open where the match is weak. Only some rows state a clone size, as once, few, many or a class for expanded clones.

j_call v_call d_call clone_size cdr3_aa cdr3_nt
TRBJ1-2 TRBV19 TRBD1 - CASSIKGQGVSGYTF TGTGCCAGTAGTATCAAGGGACAGGGAGTTTCTGGCTACACCTTC
TRBJ2-2 TRBV2 - - CASSEVGNTGELFF TGTGCCAGCAGTGAGGTCGGGAACACCGGGGAGCTGTTTTTT
TRBJ1-1 TRBV10-2 TRBD1 - CASRDRAFTEAFF TGCGCCAGCAGGGACAGGGCATTCACTGAAGCTTTCTTT
TRBJ2-1 TRBV14 - - CASSQDFQGRQFF TGTGCCAGCAGCCAGGATTTCCAGGGGCGTCAGTTCTTC
TRBJ1-2 TRBV24-1 - - CATRSGRRDGYTF TGTGCCACTAGGAGCGGCAGGAGGGACGGCTACACCTTC
TRBJ1-1 TRBV19 - - CASSYSNTEAFF TGTGCCAGTAGTTACTCGAACACTGAAGCTTTCTTT
TRBJ2-7 TRBV6-2/TRBV6-3 - - CASSYRLGLANLGLEQYF TGTGCCAGCAGTTACCGCCTTGGGCTAGCGAACCTAGGATTGGAGCAGTACTTC
TRBJ2-1 TRBV14 - - CASSRNRQPGNEQFF TGTGCCAGCAGCCGCAACCGTCAGCCAGGGAATGAGCAGTTCTTC
TRBJ1-6 TRBV2 - - CASSERRVDILHF TGTGCCAGCAGTGAACGCCGAGTGGACATACTCCACTTT
TRBJ2-7 TRBV2 - - CASSVTGNYEQYF TGTGCCAGCAGTGTAACAGGGAACTACGAGCAGTACTTC
TRBJ1-2 TRBV6-2/TRBV6-3 TRBD1 - CASSRTGGADYGYTF TGTGCCAGCAGTAGGACAGGAGGTGCGGACTATGGCTACACCTTC
TRBJ1-6 TRBV6-2/TRBV6-3 TRBD1 - CASSPGQGFRLPLHF TGTGCCAGCAGCCCGGGACAGGGGTTTCGGTTACCCCTCCACTTT
TRBJ1-2 TRBV6-4 TRBD1 - CASRGQGLDGYTF TGTGCCAGCAGAGGACAGGGGTTGGATGGCTACACCTTC
TRBJ2-1 TRBV5-1 - - CASSLPKGGVFYNEQFF TGCGCCAGCAGCTTGCCCAAAGGAGGGGTATTTTACAATGAGCAGTTCTTC
TRBJ2-5 TRBV2 - - CASSDWEDAQETQYF TGTGCCAGCAGTGATTGGGAGGACGCCCAAGAGACCCAGTACTTC
TRBJ1-2 TRBV30 TRBD1 - CAWGPGQGLGYTF TGTGCCTGGGGGCCGGGACAGGGTTTGGGCTACACCTTC
TRBJ1-6 TRBV7-3 - once CASSLGGVMGSPLHF TGTGCCAGCAGCTTAGGAGGGGTGATGGGATCACCCCTCCACTTT